The clone carrying this T cell receptor (beta chain) was observed many times. Its cognate antigen is unknown. The sample originates from a study of Graves' ophthalmopathy and Graves' hyperthyroidism. This CDR3 region has 15 residues. In germline, CDR1 is ENHRY, CDR2 SYGVKD. V was clipped by 3 bases and J by 3 bases; unmatched bases: 5. It was on clinical symptoms, serum thyroxine, TRAb, thyroid ultrasound and orbital computed tomography that diagnosis relied. Study-level results: A 13-signature model separated ophthalmopathy from stable hyperthyroidism, reaching around 89% sensitivity and about 81% specificity cross-validated. Most thyroid clonotypes with frequency above 0.001 were detected in blood too.

Investigators amplified TCR beta CDR3 regions from RNA transcripts. Second-round multiplex PCR followed a first-round RT-PCR using HTBI primers. MiXCR was run by TCRdb on the multiplex PCR reads, yielding one entry per CDR3 protein. The sample records more than 1,000,000 distinct CDR3 sequences, 35% to 40% being singletons. The receptor's source is an adult man with Graves' hyperthyroidism. Sequencing used peripheral blood or thyroid tissue (not recorded which). The rearrangement uses TRBV10-3 and TRBJ2-7; 10 bases match TRBD2. The CDR3 reads CAISETSGTRYEQYF. The CDR3 nucleotides are TGTGCCATCAGTGAAACTAGCGGGACGCGCTACGAGCAGTACTTC.